The T cell receptor (beta chain) under discussion was sequenced for a study of cytomegalovirus exposure and HLA in healthy donors. Regarding the study as a whole: According to the study, roughly 160 TCR beta chains were cytomegalovirus-associated.

The PCR was carried out with 60 Vbeta primers and 13 Jbeta primers. Sequenced by immunoSEQ multiplex PCR; TCRdb stores in-frame clones only, minus some. The table has approximately 140,000 clones, 60% to 85% seen once. Remarks on this clone: What it binds is not known.

CDR1 is MDHEN and CDR2 is SYDVKM in the germline V gene. The CDR3 runs 14 residues. J gave up 4 bases and V 8 bases, and 5 bases lay outside the gene matches. The sequenced sample was PBMCs. The chain combines TRBV28 with TRBJ1-2; TRBD1 matches at 12 bases. The sequence was collected from a man in his forties in good health and CMV-seropositive. The chain's CDR3 is CASFPGQGAYGYTF. CDR3 nucleotide sequence: TGTGCCAGCTTTCCGGGACAGGGGGCCTATGGCTACACCTTC.